The present T cell receptor beta chain was sequenced within a study of technical replicates of blood from a few donors (dated by TCRdb to about 2017). Worth noting for this clone: The antigen it recognizes is unknown. No much larger clone is present one base from it, and per-base qualities are unavailable.

Spanning cysteine to phenylalanine, the CDR3 consists of 16 amino acids. Left in the record is the CDR3 DNA by itself, 48 bases read in frame from the first base. V lost 5 bases and J lost 2 bases, and the count of bases not matched to a germline gene is 7. Based on the germline V gene, the CDR1 and CDR2 sequences are MDHEN and SYDVKM. Libraries were built with the immunoSEQ multiplex PCR assay. Imported from immuneACCESS, the table was reduced by TCRdb to in-frame sequences with V and J called. These copies leave out some clones; in studies compared against another copy, an unresolved V gene accounts for under half, and the cause of the remainder is not known. In all, the sample holds 100,000 or so clones, and roughly 95% of those were seen once. Approximately 0.38% of the sample lies in the top ten.

The sequence came from a human donor in good health. The sequencing input was T cells isolated from PBMCs. This receptor chain uses TRBV28 and TRBJ2-1; TRBD2 aligns with 9 central bases. At the DNA level, the sequence is TGTGCCAGCAGTCAACTAGCGGGCACTCCCTACAATGAGCAGTTCTTC. Its amino acids are CASSQLAGTPYNEQFF.